Below, 15 T cell receptor beta chains from the same sample are listed, as sequenced in a study of blood T cell repertoires in COVID-19. Here immunoSEQ multiplex PCR was the method, and the copy in TCRdb shows in-frame clones only, minus some. The top ten hold approximately 9% of the sample, which has roughly 200,000 clones, about 80% seen once. Sequencing used peripheral blood. The source of these receptors is a woman in her 50s with active or convalescent COVID-19.

J is TRBJ2-3 and V is TRBV29-1, with D perhaps matching TRBD1 (5 bases). The CDR3 is made up of 17 amino acids. With 4 bases removed from V and 0 bases from J, the gap between germline ends came to 20 bases. Germline CDR1 reads SQVTM; CDR2 reads ANQGSEA. In DNA, the CDR3 is TGCAGCGTTGCCCAGGGTGGCGACCTTGCCAGCACAGATACGCAGTATTTT. This translates into CSVAQGGDLASTDTQYF.

The V call is TRBV4-3, the J call TRBJ1-1; 7 positions agree with TRBD1. With 4 bases clipped from V and 1 base from J, the junction kept 0 bases outside the gene matches. Germline lookup yields CDR1 LGHNA and CDR2 YSLEER. The length of the CDR3 is 13 residues. This CDR3 reads CASSRTGNTEAFF. The CDR3 bases are TGCGCCAGCAGCCGGACAGGGAACACTGAAGCTTTCTTT.

This clone was counted only a few times. V gene TRBV6-6 combines with J gene TRBJ2-7; 9 nucleotides align to TRBD1. The CDR3 covers 15 residues. V lost 6 bases to trimming and J lost 2 bases; unmatched junction nucleotides: 8. Looked up from germline, CDR1 is MNHNY and CDR2 is SVGAGI (reference sequence). CDR3 bases: TGTGCCAGCAGCCCTCAAGGGACAGGGCCCTACGAGCAGTACTTC. Encoded protein: CASSPQGTGPYEQYF.

This chain connects TRBV10-3 to TRBJ1-4; maybe TRBD1 (5 bases). Trimming took 0 bases from V and 8 from J, leaving 13 bases between them. CDR1 and CDR2 (germline): ENHRY, SYGVKD. This CDR3 region has 15 residues. CDR3 in DNA: TGTGCCATCAGTGAGTCTGGCGGGGGGGAAGAAAAACTGTTTTTT. Protein: CAISESGGGEEKLFF.

The chain employs TRBV25-1 and TRBJ2-3; maybe TRBD1 (5 bases). The CDR3 spans 14 residues. CDR1 MGHDK and CDR2 SYGVNS come from the germline V gene. The V end was cut by 3 bases, the J end by 4 bases, with 11 bases between. The DNA for the CDR3 is TGTGCCAGCAGTGACACAGGCTCTTCAGATACGCAGTATTTT. Protein: CASSDTGSSDTQYF.

This clone was counted a few times. The chain employs TRBV28 and TRBJ1-4; no clear D. V lost 6 bases, J lost 7 bases, and 9 bases lay in between. Germline assignment: CDR1 MDHEN and CDR2 SYDVKM. There are 12 residues in the CDR3. CDR3 loop: CASSELGEKLFF. The CDR3 DNA reads TGTGCCAGCAGCGAACTTGGTGAAAAACTGTTTTTT.

The chain has TRBV7-9 and TRBJ1-5, with D hard to call. CDR1 and CDR2 from the germline V gene are SEHNR and FQNEAQ (reference sequence). The CDR3 runs 12 residues. V was clipped by 2 bases and J by 8 bases, with 7 bases between them. The CDR3 is CASSLKTEPQHF. CDR3 coding DNA: TGTGCCAGCAGCTTAAAAACGGAGCCCCAGCATTTT.

This clone was observed a single time. This chain links TRBV10-2 with TRBJ1-1, with 8 bases aligning to TRBD1. Germline V gene lookup returns CDR1 WSHSY and CDR2 SAAADI. V gave up 0 bases and J gave up 5 bases; unmatched junction bases: 5. The CDR3 length is 15 residues. The CDR3 nucleotides read TGCGCCAGCAGTGAGTCAGTAACAGGGGGTACTGAAGCTTTCTTT. Translated, it gives CASSESVTGGTEAFF.

CDR3 DNA sequence: TGTGCCAGCGCCAACACATCTGGGGCCAACGTCCTGACTTTC. This codes for CASANTSGANVLTF. This rearrangement joins TRBV18 to TRBJ2-6; D uncertain. V was trimmed by 8 bases and J by 1 base, leaving 9 bases between them. There are 14 residues in the CDR3. Per the germline V gene, CDR1 is KGHSH and CDR2 is LQKENI. Supplemented by reference TRBV18 and TRBJ2-6, the full variable domain reads NAGVMQNPRHLVRRRGQEARLRCSPMKGHSHVYWYRQLPEEGLKFMVYLQKENIIDESGMPKERFSAEFPKEGPSILRIQQVVRGDSAAYFCASANTSGANVLTFGAGSRLTVL.

The CDR3: CASSEYEGRNYYGYTF. Written as DNA, the CDR3 is TGTGCCAGCAGTGAATACGAGGGGAGGAATTACTATGGCTACACCTTC. The chain uses TRBV25-1 and TRBJ1-2, with D perhaps TRBD1 (5 bases). The V gene lost 0 bases and the J gene lost 3 bases, with 14 bases spanning the gap. The CDR3 runs to 16 residues. Per germline, CDR1 MGHDK and CDR2 SYGVNS.

V and J are TRBV9 and TRBJ1-1, with D hard to call. The CDR3 runs 13 residues. Germline V CDR1 and CDR2: SGDLS, YYNGEE. V was clipped by 2 bases and J by 1 base, with 6 bases between them. CDR3 nucleotide sequence: TGTGCCAGCAGCGTTCAGTGGAACACTGAAGCTTTCTTT. Its protein product is CASSVQWNTEAFF.

The chain recombines TRBV19 with TRBJ2-7; D perhaps matches TRBD2 (5 bases). Germline values: CDR1 LNHDA, CDR2 SQIVND (reference sequence). The CDR3 totals 13 residues. The V gene lost 4 bases and the J gene lost 5 bases, with 12 bases spanning the gap. DNA of the CDR3: TGTGCCAGTAGTACCGACGGACTGAACGAGCAGTACTTC. It codes for CASSTDGLNEQYF.

Comments on this clone: Other DNA sequences from this sample encode an identical CDR3 as well. The gene calls are TRBV11-2 and TRBJ2-7; D possibly corresponds to TRBD1 (6 bases). CDR1 and CDR2 from the germline V gene are SGHAT and FQNNGV. Trimming left V 4 bases short and J 6 bases short, with 10 bases between. The CDR3 is made up of 12 amino acids. DNA for the CDR3: TGTGCCAGCAGCTCCCACAGGGTCGAGCAGTACTTC. This translates into CASSSHRVEQYF.

This chain joins TRBV28 and TRBJ1-1; a weak D match, TRBD1 (5 bases). There are 14 residues in the CDR3. V lost 6 bases, J lost 0 bases, and 11 bases lay in between. Germline V lookup: CDR1 MDHEN, CDR2 SYDVKM. The CDR3 nucleotides are TGTGCCAGCAGATTAACACAGGTGAACACTGAAGCTTTCTTT. Residues: CASRLTQVNTEAFF.

The chain uses TRBV6-1 and TRBJ2-7; 10 positions agree with TRBD2. Germline V gene lookup returns CDR1 MNHNS and CDR2 SASEGT. V dropped 3 bases and J dropped 1; count of bases not matched to a gene: 3. The CDR3 loop spans 15 amino acids. For the CDR3, the DNA is TGTGCCAGCAGTGAGATGACTAGCGGGTCCTACGAGCAGTACTTC. It specifies CASSEMTSGSYEQYF.